This T cell receptor beta chain originates from a study of tumor and adjacent non-tumor tissue in lung cancer. This clonotype was counted at least ten times. A modified ARM-PCR protocol with three rounds of nested PCR amplified TCRbeta. TCRdb itself ran the multiplex PCR reads through MiXCR, one entry per CDR3 protein. The table shows some 80,000 distinct CDR3 sequences, with 76% occurring only once. After removal of 2 bases from V and 4 bases from J, the junction contained 6 bases not matched to a gene. The CDR3 consists of 16 residues. The germline CDR1 and CDR2 sequences are MNHEY and SVGAGI. RNA was extracted from bulk tissue without any cell sorting. This non-tumor lung sample came from over 3 cm beyond the tumor edge.

The chain is built from TRBV6-5 and TRBJ1-1; 11 positions match TRBD1. Specimen: distant non-tumor lung tissue. This sequence was found in a man in his 70s with non-small cell lung cancer. The CDR3 loop reads CASSYIRTGGFTEAFF. CDR3 DNA: TGTGCCAGCAGTTACATAAGGACAGGGGGCTTCACTGAAGCTTTCTTT.